This T cell receptor beta chain was observed in a study of T-cell memory formation after mild COVID-19. After 5'RACE with constant-segment primers, TCR alpha and TCR beta cDNA libraries carrying sample barcodes and UMIs were obtained. TCRdb called the 5' RACE reads again in MiXCR, with one record for every CDR3 protein. The table includes some 290,000 distinct CDR3 sequences, roughly 16% detected once. As regards this clonotype: What it recognizes is unknown.

Study-wide points: Researchers could not confirm that second-wave clones peaking on day 37 targeted SARS-CoV-2.

V was clipped by 5 bases and J by 1 base, with 14 bases between them. This CDR3 contains 15 residues. CDR1 is LNHDA and CDR2 is SQIVND in the germline V gene (reference sequence). The clonotype comes from a man younger than 30 who had mild COVID-19 (a few samples of this study predate the infection). Cell type and time point are not known. The V call is TRBV19, the J call TRBJ1-1; D gene unclear. The sample was PBMCs or a T cell subset sorted from them (not recorded which). As DNA, the CDR3 is TGTGCCAGTAGTGTTATAGAACACACGAACACTGAAGCTTTCTTT. It codes for CASSVIEHTNTEAFF. Looking up the rest from reference TRBV19 and TRBJ1-1 gives the full variable domain: DGGITQSPKYLFRKEGQNVTLSCEQNLNHDAMYWYRQDPGQGLRLIYYSQIVNDFQKGDIAEGYSVSREKKESFPLTVTSAQKNPTAFYLCASSVIEHTNTEAFFGQGTRLTVV.